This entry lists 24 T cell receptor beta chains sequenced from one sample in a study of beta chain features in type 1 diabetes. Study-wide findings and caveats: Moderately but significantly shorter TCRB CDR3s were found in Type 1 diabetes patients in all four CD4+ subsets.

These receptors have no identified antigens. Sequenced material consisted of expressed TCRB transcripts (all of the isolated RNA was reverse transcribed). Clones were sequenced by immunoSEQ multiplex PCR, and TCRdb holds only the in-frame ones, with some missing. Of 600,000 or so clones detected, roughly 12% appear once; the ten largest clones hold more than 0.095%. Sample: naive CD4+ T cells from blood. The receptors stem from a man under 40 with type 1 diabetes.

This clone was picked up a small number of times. The CDR3 DNA reads as TGTGCCAGCAGCGCCCTGGGACAGGGGGTTGTCTATGGCTACACCTTC. Its translation: CASSALGQGVVYGYTF. The chain has TRBV9 and TRBJ1-2; the match to TRBD1 covers 11 bases. The CDR3 runs 16 residues. Germline CDR1 SGDLS, CDR2 YYNGEE. Losses at the gene ends were 3 bases for V and 4 bases for J; bases not matched to a gene: 8.

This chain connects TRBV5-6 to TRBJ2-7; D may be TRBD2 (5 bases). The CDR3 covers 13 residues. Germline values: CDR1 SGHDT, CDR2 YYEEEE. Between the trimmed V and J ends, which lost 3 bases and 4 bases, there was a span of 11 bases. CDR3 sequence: CASSSRPGYEQYF. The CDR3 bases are TGTGCCAGCAGCTCGAGACCGGGGTACGAGCAGTACTTC.

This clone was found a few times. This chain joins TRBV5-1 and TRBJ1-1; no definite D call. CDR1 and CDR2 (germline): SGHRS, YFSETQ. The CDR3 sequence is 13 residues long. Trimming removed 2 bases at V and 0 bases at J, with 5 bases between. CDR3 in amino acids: CASSFNMNTEAFF. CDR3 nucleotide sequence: TGCGCCAGCAGCTTTAATATGAACACTGAAGCTTTCTTT.

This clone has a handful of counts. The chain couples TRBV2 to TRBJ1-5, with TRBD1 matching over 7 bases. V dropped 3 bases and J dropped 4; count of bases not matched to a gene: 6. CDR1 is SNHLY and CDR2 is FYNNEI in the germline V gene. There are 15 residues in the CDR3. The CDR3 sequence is CASSEGGQRNQPQHF. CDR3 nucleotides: TGTGCCAGCAGTGAGGGGGGACAGAGAAATCAGCCCCAGCATTTT.

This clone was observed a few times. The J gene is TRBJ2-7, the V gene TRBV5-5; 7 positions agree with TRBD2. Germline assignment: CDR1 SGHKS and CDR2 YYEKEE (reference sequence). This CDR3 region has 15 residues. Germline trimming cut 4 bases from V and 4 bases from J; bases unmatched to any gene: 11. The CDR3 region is CASSLTAGSGYEQYF. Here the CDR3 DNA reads TGTGCCAGCAGCCTTACAGCGGGGAGCGGGTACGAGCAGTACTTC. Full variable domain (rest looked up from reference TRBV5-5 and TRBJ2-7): DAGVTQSPTHLIKTRGQQVTLRCSPISGHKSVSWYQQVLGQGPQFIFQYYEKEERGRGNFPDRFSARQFPNYSSELNVNALLLGDSALYLCASSLTAGSGYEQYFGPGTRLTVT.

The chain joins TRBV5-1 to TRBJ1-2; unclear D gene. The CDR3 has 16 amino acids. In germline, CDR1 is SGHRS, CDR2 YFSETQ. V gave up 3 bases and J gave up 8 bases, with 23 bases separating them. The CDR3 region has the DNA TGCGCCAGCAGCTATGGAGGACGGATCGGAGTATGGGGCTACACCTTC. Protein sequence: CASSYGGRIGVWGYTF. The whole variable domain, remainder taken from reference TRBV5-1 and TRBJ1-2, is KAGVTQTPRYLIKTRGQQVTLSCSPISGHRSVSWYQQTPGQGLQFLFEYFSETQRNKGNFPGRFSGRQFSNSRSEMNVSTLELGDSALYLCASSYGGRIGVWGYTFGSGTRLTVV.

The DNA of the CDR3 is TGTGCCAGCAGCCAAGATCTGGGCAGGGGTACCTACGAGCAGTACTTC. Its translation is CASSQDLGRGTYEQYF. The chain has TRBV4-2 and TRBJ2-7; D perhaps matches TRBD1 (6 bases). Per the germline V gene, CDR1 is LGHNA and CDR2 is YNFKEQ. This CDR3 comprises 16 residues. V lost 0 bases and J 2 bases, leaving 14 bases between the germline ends.

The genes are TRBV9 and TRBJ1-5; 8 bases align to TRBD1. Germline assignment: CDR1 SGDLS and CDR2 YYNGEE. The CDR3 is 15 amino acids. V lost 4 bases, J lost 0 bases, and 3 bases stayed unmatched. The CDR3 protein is CASSQTGDSNQPQHF. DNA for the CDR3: TGTGCCAGCAGCCAGACAGGGGATAGCAATCAGCCCCAGCATTTT.

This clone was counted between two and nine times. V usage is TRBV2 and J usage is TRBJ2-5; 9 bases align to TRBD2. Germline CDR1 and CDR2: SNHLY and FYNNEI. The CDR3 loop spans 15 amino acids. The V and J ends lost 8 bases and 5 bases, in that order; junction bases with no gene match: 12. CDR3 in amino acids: CASLLYGLASETQYF. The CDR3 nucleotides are TGTGCCAGCCTGTTATACGGACTAGCGAGTGAGACCCAGTACTTC. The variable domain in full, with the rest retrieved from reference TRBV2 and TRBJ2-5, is EPEVTQTPSHQVTQMGQEVILRCVPISNHLYFYWYRQILGQKVEFLVSFYNNEISEKSEIFDDQFSVERPDGSNFTLKIRSTKLEDSAMYFCASLLYGLASETQYFGPGTRLLVL.

DNA for the CDR3: TGTGCCAGCAGCTTAGCTTCGGGCCATACGAACACTGAAGCTTTCTTT. Translation gives CASSLASGHTNTEAFF. V and J are TRBV7-2 and TRBJ1-1; no firm D call. Trimming left V 0 bases short and J 1 base short, with 12 bases between. Germline CDR1 is SGHTA and CDR2 is FQGNSA. This CDR3 region has 16 residues.

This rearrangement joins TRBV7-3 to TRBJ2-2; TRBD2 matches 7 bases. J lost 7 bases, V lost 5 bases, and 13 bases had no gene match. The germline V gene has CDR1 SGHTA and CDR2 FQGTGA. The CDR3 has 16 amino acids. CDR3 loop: CASSALADPRGGELFF. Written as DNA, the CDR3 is TGTGCCAGCAGCGCTCTAGCGGACCCACGGGGCGGGGAGCTGTTTTTT.

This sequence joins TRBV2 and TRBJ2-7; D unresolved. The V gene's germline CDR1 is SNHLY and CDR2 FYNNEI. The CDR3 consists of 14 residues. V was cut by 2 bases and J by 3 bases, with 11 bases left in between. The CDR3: CASSETLEYYEQYF. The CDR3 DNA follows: TGTGCCAGCAGTGAAACCCTCGAGTACTACGAGCAGTACTTC. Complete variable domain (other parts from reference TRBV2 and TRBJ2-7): EPEVTQTPSHQVTQMGQEVILRCVPISNHLYFYWYRQILGQKVEFLVSFYNNEISEKSEIFDDQFSVERPDGSNFTLKIRSTKLEDSAMYFCASSETLEYYEQYFGPGTRLTVT.

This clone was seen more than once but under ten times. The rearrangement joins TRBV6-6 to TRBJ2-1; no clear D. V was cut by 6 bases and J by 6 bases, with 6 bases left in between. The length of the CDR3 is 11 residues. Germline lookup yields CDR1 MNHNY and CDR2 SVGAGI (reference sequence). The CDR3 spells CASSVFNEQFF. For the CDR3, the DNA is TGTGCCAGCAGCGTCTTCAATGAGCAGTTCTTC.

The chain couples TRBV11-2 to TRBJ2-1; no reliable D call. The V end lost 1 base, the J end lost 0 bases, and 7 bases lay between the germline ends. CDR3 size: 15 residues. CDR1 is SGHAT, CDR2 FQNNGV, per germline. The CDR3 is CASSLAFLSYNEQFF. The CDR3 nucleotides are TGTGCCAGCAGCTTAGCCTTCCTCTCCTACAATGAGCAGTTCTTC.

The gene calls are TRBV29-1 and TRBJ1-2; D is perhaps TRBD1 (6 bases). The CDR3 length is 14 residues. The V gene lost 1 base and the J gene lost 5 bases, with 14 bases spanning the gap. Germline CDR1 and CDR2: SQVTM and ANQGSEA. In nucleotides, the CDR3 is TGCAGCGTTGAAGTCGTAGGGAGGGGGTATGGCTACACCTTC. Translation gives CSVEVVGRGYGYTF.

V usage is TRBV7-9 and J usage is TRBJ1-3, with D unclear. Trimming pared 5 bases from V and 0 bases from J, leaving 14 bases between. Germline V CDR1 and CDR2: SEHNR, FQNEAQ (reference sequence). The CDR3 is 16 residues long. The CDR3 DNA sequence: TGTGCCAGCAGCACCCCGTTTAAGATCTCTGGAAACACCATATATTTT. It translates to CASSTPFKISGNTIYF. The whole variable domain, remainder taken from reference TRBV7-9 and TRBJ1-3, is DTGVSQNPRHKITKRGQNVTFRCDPISEHNRLYWYRQTLGQGPEFLTYFQNEAQLEKSRLLSDRFSAERPKGSFSTLEIQRTEQGDSAMYLCASSTPFKISGNTIYFGEGSWLTVV.

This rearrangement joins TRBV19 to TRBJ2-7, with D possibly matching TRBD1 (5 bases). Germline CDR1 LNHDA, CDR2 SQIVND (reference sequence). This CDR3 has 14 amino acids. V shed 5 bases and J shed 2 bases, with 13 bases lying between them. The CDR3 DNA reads TGTGCCAGTAGTCCCTTCCAGGGAACCTACGAGCAGTACTTC. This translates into CASSPFQGTYEQYF.

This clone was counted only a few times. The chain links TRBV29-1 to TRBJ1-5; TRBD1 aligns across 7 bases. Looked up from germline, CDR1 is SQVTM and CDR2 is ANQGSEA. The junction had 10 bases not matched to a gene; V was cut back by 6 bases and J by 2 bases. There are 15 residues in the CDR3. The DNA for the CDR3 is TGCAGCGTGGGGGACAGCGCATTGGGCAATCAGCCCCAGCATTTT. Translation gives CSVGDSALGNQPQHF.

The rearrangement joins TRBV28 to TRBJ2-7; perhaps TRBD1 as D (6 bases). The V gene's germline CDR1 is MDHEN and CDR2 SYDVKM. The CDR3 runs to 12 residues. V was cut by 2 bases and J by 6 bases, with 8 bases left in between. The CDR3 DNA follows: TGTGCCAGCAGTTTACGCAGGGGCGAGCAGTACTTC. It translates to CASSLRRGEQYF.

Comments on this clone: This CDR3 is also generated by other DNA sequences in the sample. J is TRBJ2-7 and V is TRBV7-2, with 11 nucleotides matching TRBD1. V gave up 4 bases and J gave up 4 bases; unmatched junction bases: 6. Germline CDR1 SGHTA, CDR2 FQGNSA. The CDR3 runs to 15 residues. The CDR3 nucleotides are TGTGCCAGCAGCTCAGGGACAGGGGGATTTTACGAGCAGTACTTC. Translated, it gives CASSSGTGGFYEQYF.

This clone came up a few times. This CDR3 reads CASSPNGGLLYNEQFF. CDR3 DNA: TGTGCCAGCAGCCCTAACGGGGGTCTCCTTTACAATGAGCAGTTCTTC. The J gene is TRBJ2-1, the V gene TRBV7-2; D is perhaps TRBD2 (6 bases). Trimming removed 5 bases at V and 4 bases at J, with 18 bases between. Germline V lookup: CDR1 SGHTA, CDR2 FQGNSA. This CDR3 region has 16 residues. The full variable domain, its missing parts supplied by reference TRBV7-2 and TRBJ2-1, is GAGVSQSPSNKVTEKGKDVELRCDPISGHTALYWYRQSLGQGLEFLIYFQGNSAPDKSGLPSDRFSAERTGGSVSTLTIQRTQQEDSAVYLCASSPNGGLLYNEQFFGPGTRLTVL.

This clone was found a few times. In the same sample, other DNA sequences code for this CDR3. CDR3 region: CASSQETGRNQPQHF. The CDR3 nucleotides read TGCGCCAGCAGCCAAGAAACAGGGCGGAATCAGCCCCAGCATTTT. V and J are TRBV4-3 and TRBJ1-5; tentatively, D is TRBD1 (6 bases). The V and J ends lost 0 bases and 4 bases respectively, with 10 bases between them. The CDR3 is 15 amino acids. Germline CDR1 reads LGHNA; CDR2 reads YSLEER.

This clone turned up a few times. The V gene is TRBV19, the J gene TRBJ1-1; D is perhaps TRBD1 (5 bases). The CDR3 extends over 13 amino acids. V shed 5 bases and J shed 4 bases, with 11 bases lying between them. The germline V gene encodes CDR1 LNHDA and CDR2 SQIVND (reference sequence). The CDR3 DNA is TGTGCCAGTAGTGCGGAAAGGGGCACTGAAGCTTTCTTT. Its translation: CASSAERGTEAFF.

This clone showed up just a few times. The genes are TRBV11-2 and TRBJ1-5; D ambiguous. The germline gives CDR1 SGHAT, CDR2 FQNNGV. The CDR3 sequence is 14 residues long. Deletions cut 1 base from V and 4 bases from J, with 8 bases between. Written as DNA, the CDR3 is TGTGCCAGCAGCTTAGGATCGGGTAATCAGCCCCAGCATTTT. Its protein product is CASSLGSGNQPQHF.